The text below deals with one TCR beta chain. Germline CDR1 reads SGDLS; CDR2 reads YYNGEE. With V trimmed by 2 bases and J by 0 bases, 2 bases remained unmatched. The CDR3 totals 16 residues. The sample is drawn from a study of control samples from healthy donors and cancer patients. This table comes from immunoSEQ multiplex PCR, and its TCRdb copy is limited to in-frame clones, with some not included. This sample has tens of thousands of clones; 90% occur once, and the top ten carry approximately 6%. This chain uses TRBV9 with TRBJ2-3; 11 nucleotides line up with TRBD2. The sequence came from a man aged 60-69 years with colorectal cancer. Sample: PBMCs. The CDR3 DNA follows: TGTGCCAGCAGCGTGGCTAGCGGGGGGAGCACAGATACGCAGTATTTT. Its translation: CASSVASGGSTDTQYF.